Below, 26 T cell receptor beta chains from the same sample are listed, as sequenced in a study of T cell changes during pregnancy in multiple sclerosis. Some clones are missing from TCRdb's copy, which holds only in-frame ones; the method was immunoSEQ multiplex PCR. The data show 71,000 or so clones, 85% to 95% seen once. Here the sequenced sample was peripheral blood, taken in the third trimester of pregnancy. These receptors all stem from a female donor with multiple sclerosis, enrolled in a pregnancy study.

This chain uses TRBV4-2 with TRBJ1-2, with D possibly being TRBD1 (5 bases). Germline V gene sequence: CDR1 LGHNA, CDR2 YNFKEQ. Between the trimmed V and J ends, which lost 0 bases and 3 bases, there was a span of 17 bases. The CDR3 spans 17 residues. The CDR3 region has the DNA TGTGCCAGCAGCCAAGAGGGGGAGGGTCCCTATCACTATGGCTACACCTTC. Translation: CASSQEGEGPYHYGYTF.

This clone came up once. The chain uses TRBV10-3 and TRBJ2-1; 9 nucleotides agree with TRBD1. The CDR3 totals 15 residues. Germline values: CDR1 ENHRY, CDR2 SYGVKD. The J segment lost 1 base and the V segment lost 4 bases, leaving 2 bases of the junction unmatched. Here the CDR3 reads CAISVTGGSYNEQFF. The CDR3 DNA sequence: TGTGCCATCAGTGTGACAGGGGGATCCTACAATGAGCAGTTCTTC.

V and J are TRBV30 and TRBJ2-7; maybe TRBD2 (6 bases). Germline V gives CDR1 GTSNPN, CDR2 SVGIG (reference sequence). Trimming cost V 3 bases and J 0 bases, with 15 bases left between them. The CDR3 runs to 15 residues. In DNA, the CDR3 is TGTGCCTGGAGCCCGGGACTTAAATACTCCTACGAGCAGTACTTC. This translates into CAWSPGLKYSYEQYF.

The chain uses TRBV18 and TRBJ1-3, with TRBD1 matching over 7 bases. The CDR3 spans 15 residues. The V gene's germline CDR1 is KGHSH and CDR2 LQKENI. J gave up 8 bases and V 3 bases, and 10 bases lay outside the gene matches. The CDR3 nucleotides are TGTGCCAGCTCACCCTCGGACAGGCTCAGGGACACCATATATTTT. Encoded protein: CASSPSDRLRDTIYF. Full variable domain (outside the CDR3, taken from reference TRBV18 and TRBJ1-3): NAGVMQNPRHLVRRRGQEARLRCSPMKGHSHVYWYRQLPEEGLKFMVYLQKENIIDESGMPKERFSAEFPKEGPSILRIQQVVRGDSAAYFCASSPSDRLRDTIYFGEGSWLTVV.

The table lists this clone with a few counts. The CDR3 DNA reads TGTGCCAGCAGCTTAGGAGGCACGGGACAGCCCTACGAGCAGTACTTC. It is translated as CASSLGGTGQPYEQYF. The chain employs TRBV11-2 and TRBJ2-7; 7 bases are a match to TRBD1. The CDR3 length is 16 residues. Trimming removed 1 base from V and 2 bases from J; junction bases left unmatched: 8. Germline loops: CDR1 SGHAT, CDR2 FQNNGV. Combining the CDR3 with reference TRBV11-2 and TRBJ2-7 gives the whole variable domain EAGVAQSPRYKIIEKRQSVAFWCNPISGHATLYWYQQILGQGPKLLIQFQNNGVVDDSQLPKDRFSAERLKGVDSTLKIQPAKLEDSAVYLCASSLGGTGQPYEQYFGPGTRLTVT.

This chain connects TRBV18 to TRBJ2-5; D perhaps matches TRBD1 (6 bases). V lost 4 bases, J lost 3 bases, and 12 bases lay in between. Germline-derived CDR1 and CDR2 are KGHSH and LQKENI. The CDR3 has 14 amino acids. The CDR3 here is CASSRSRGEETQYF. The CDR3 bases are TGTGCCAGCTCACGCAGCAGGGGCGAAGAGACCCAGTACTTC.

The V gene is TRBV28, the J gene TRBJ2-1; D is possibly TRBD1 (6 bases). The CDR3 extends over 16 amino acids. CDR1 is MDHEN, CDR2 SYDVKM, per germline. V was shortened by 3 bases and J by 3 bases, with 15 bases between the two germline ends. In nucleotides, the CDR3 is TGTGCCAGCAGTTTGGGGGCCGGGGCTGACTACAATGAGCAGTTCTTC. Residues: CASSLGAGADYNEQFF.

The CDR3 nucleotides are TGTGCCAGTAGTACGCAAGACGGAGTATATGGCTACACCTTC. Translating gives CASSTQDGVYGYTF. The gene calls are TRBV19 and TRBJ1-2, with no clear D. CDR1 is LNHDA and CDR2 is SQIVND in the germline V gene (reference sequence). Trimming took off 4 bases at V and 5 bases at J, with 14 bases between the two ends. The CDR3 has 14 amino acids.

The rearrangement links TRBV27 to TRBJ1-1; TRBD1 matches 7 bases. Trimming took 0 bases from V and 0 from J; bases not matched to a gene: 1. The CDR3 runs 15 residues. Germline CDR1 MNHEY, CDR2 SMNVEV (reference sequence). CDR3 bases: TGTGCCAGCAGTTTATCAGGGACAGTGAACACTGAAGCTTTCTTT. Its translation is CASSLSGTVNTEAFF.

The gene calls are TRBV9 and TRBJ2-5; 14 nucleotides match TRBD2. CDR3 length equals 20 residues. The germline V gene encodes CDR1 SGDLS and CDR2 YYNGEE. V shed 4 bases, J shed 1 base, and the junction held 15 bases outside the gene matches. The CDR3 loop is CASSKSTSGRGSSGQETQYF. For the CDR3, the DNA is TGTGCCAGCAGCAAGTCGACTAGCGGGAGGGGGTCGAGTGGCCAAGAGACCCAGTACTTC.

This chain connects TRBV5-4 to TRBJ2-1; 7 bases are a match to TRBD1. The CDR3 sequence is 15 residues long. Germline V lookup: CDR1 SGHNT, CDR2 YYREEE (reference sequence). Unmatched junction bases numbered 13, after V lost 4 bases and J lost 9 bases. CDR3 nucleotide sequence: TGTGCCAGCAGCCCCCAGGACAGGTTAAAGACTGAGCAGTTCTTC. Translated: CASSPQDRLKTEQFF. Looking up the rest from reference TRBV5-4 and TRBJ2-1 gives the full variable domain: ETGVTQSPTHLIKTRGQQVTLRCSSQSGHNTVSWYQQALGQGPQFIFQYYREEENGRGNFPPRFSGLQFPNYSSELNVNALELDDSALYLCASSPQDRLKTEQFFGPGTRLTVL.

The chain couples TRBV5-6 to TRBJ2-2, with TRBD2 identical over 13 bases. Trimming removed 2 bases from V and 6 bases from J; junction bases left unmatched: 7. The CDR3 has 17 amino acids. Germline V gene data show CDR1 as SGHDT and CDR2 as YYEEEE. CDR3 in amino acids: CASSLWTSGSKSGELFF. The CDR3 DNA reads as TGTGCCAGCAGCTTATGGACTAGCGGGAGTAAGTCCGGGGAGCTGTTTTTT.

V usage is TRBV7-3 and J usage is TRBJ2-1; 13 positions agree with TRBD2. The trim removed 5 bases at V and 10 bases at J, leaving 8 bases unmatched. The CDR3 sequence is 15 residues long. In germline, CDR1 is SGHTA, CDR2 FQGTGA. CDR3 loop: CASSLWTSGSREQFF. In DNA, the CDR3 is TGTGCCAGCAGCCTCTGGACTAGCGGGAGTCGAGAGCAGTTCTTC.

The chain is built from TRBV6-5 and TRBJ2-7, with TRBD1 matching 7 bases. CDR3 length: 15 residues. Trimming cost V 2 bases and J 3 bases; bases outside gene matches: 7. Germline V lookup: CDR1 MNHEY, CDR2 SVGAGI. CDR3 DNA: TGTGCCAGCAGTTACAGCCGGGACAGTAACTACGAGCAGTACTTC. It translates to CASSYSRDSNYEQYF.

V gene TRBV11-2 combines with J gene TRBJ2-6; no firm D call. V was trimmed by 5 bases and J by 1 base, leaving 9 bases between them. The CDR3 contains 15 residues. Germline V lookup: CDR1 SGHAT, CDR2 FQNNGV. CDR3 sequence: CASSRFASGANVLTF. The CDR3 region has the DNA TGTGCCAGCAGCCGATTTGCGTCTGGGGCCAACGTCCTGACTTTC.

This clone was detected once. DNA for the CDR3: TGTGCCAGCAGTTTATCCGGTGTAAACGAGCAGTTCTTC. It yields the protein CASSLSGVNEQFF. The chain links TRBV28 to TRBJ2-1, with D uncertain. V lost 1 base, J lost 10 bases, and 11 bases lay in between. CDR1 is MDHEN and CDR2 is SYDVKM in the germline V gene. CDR3 length: 13 residues. Filled out from reference TRBV28 and TRBJ2-1, the complete variable domain reads DVKVTQSSRYLVKRTGEKVFLECVQDMDHENMFWYRQDPGLGLRLIYFSYDVKMKEKGDIPEGYSVSREKKERFSLILESASTNQTSMYLCASSLSGVNEQFFGPGTRLTVL.

The chain carries TRBV28 and TRBJ2-7; 13 bases map to TRBD2. Per germline, CDR1 MDHEN and CDR2 SYDVKM. The CDR3 length is 15 residues. The J segment lost 2 bases and the V segment lost 4 bases, leaving 2 bases of the junction unmatched. The CDR3 loop is CASSSGTSGTYEQYF. The CDR3 DNA reads TGTGCCAGCAGTTCTGGGACTAGCGGGACCTACGAGCAGTACTTC.

This chain uses TRBV2 with TRBJ2-5; 7 nucleotides align to TRBD2. The CDR3 has 17 amino acids. Trimming at V came to 0 bases and at J to 1 base, leaving 8 bases not matched to a gene. CDR1 and CDR2 (germline): SNHLY, FYNNEI. The CDR3 DNA sequence: TGTGCCAGCAGTGAAGCGCGGACTAGTGGGGGCCAAGAGACCCAGTACTTC. Its protein product is CASSEARTSGGQETQYF.

The chain joins TRBV2 to TRBJ2-3, with 7 bases lining up with TRBD2. This CDR3 spans 14 amino acids. Trimming cost V 10 bases and J 8 bases; bases outside gene matches: 15. Germline V lookup: CDR1 SNHLY, CDR2 FYNNEI. CDR3 nucleotides: TGTGCCACCATACCGGGACTAAACATTCCTACGCAGTATTTT. It specifies CATIPGLNIPTQYF.

The CDR3 DNA reads TGTGCCAGCAGCTTGGGTGGGACAGGGTCTAACTATGGCTACACCTTC. Protein product: CASSLGGTGSNYGYTF. The chain has TRBV5-4 and TRBJ1-2; TRBD1 agrees at 9 bases. Germline values: CDR1 SGHNT, CDR2 YYREEE (reference sequence). V shed 0 bases and J 0 bases; nucleotides not matched to a gene: 3. The CDR3 has 16 residues.

The chain couples TRBV6-6 to TRBJ2-7, with a possible D match to TRBD1 (6 bases). Germline assignment: CDR1 MNHNY and CDR2 SVGAGI (reference sequence). The CDR3 has 14 amino acids. Trimming took off 4 bases at V and 4 bases at J, with 14 bases between the two ends. In DNA, the CDR3 is TGTGCCAGCAGTTCGTTGGGGGCGCGGTACGAGCAGTACTTC. Encoded protein: CASSSLGARYEQYF.

The chain combines TRBV7-2 with TRBJ2-7; TRBD1 agrees at 10 bases. The CDR3 is 15 amino acids. CDR1 is SGHTA, CDR2 FQGNSA, per germline. With V trimmed by 5 bases and J by 6 bases, 10 bases remained unmatched. The DNA of the CDR3 is TGTGCCAGCAGCAAAACCGGGACAGGGGAGACCGAGCAGTACTTC. Encoded protein: CASSKTGTGETEQYF. Full variable domain (rest looked up from reference TRBV7-2 and TRBJ2-7): GAGVSQSPSNKVTEKGKDVELRCDPISGHTALYWYRQSLGQGLEFLIYFQGNSAPDKSGLPSDRFSAERTGGSVSTLTIQRTQQEDSAVYLCASSKTGTGETEQYFGPGTRLTVT.

This sequence joins TRBV7-9 and TRBJ2-1; 8 nucleotides align to TRBD1. In germline, CDR1 is SEHNR, CDR2 FQNEAQ (reference sequence). V shed 8 bases and J 8 bases; nucleotides not matched to a gene: 17. CDR3 length: 16 residues. CDR3 in amino acids: CASPRIGTGPVDEQFF. The CDR3 coding sequence is TGTGCCAGCCCGAGGATCGGGACAGGACCTGTAGATGAGCAGTTCTTC.

The chain employs TRBV7-9 and TRBJ2-7; TRBD2 might be the D (5 bases). Germline assignment: CDR1 SEHNR and CDR2 FQNEAQ (reference sequence). Trimming took 4 bases from V and 0 from J, leaving 7 bases between them. The CDR3 has 13 residues. The CDR3 region is CASSSGDSYEQYF. The CDR3 DNA is TGTGCCAGCAGCTCCGGGGACTCCTACGAGCAGTACTTC.

The sample holds a few counts of this clone. The chain is built from TRBV29-1 and TRBJ1-1, with D unresolved. Germline lookup yields CDR1 SQVTM and CDR2 ANQGSEA. CDR3 length equals 11 residues. Trimming took off 7 bases at V and 0 bases at J, with 6 bases between the two ends. CDR3 sequence (DNA): TGCAGCGGTGTCTTGAACACTGAAGCTTTCTTT. Protein product: CSGVLNTEAFF.

The chain is built from TRBV25-1 and TRBJ2-3; 13 bases are shared with TRBD2. V shed 2 bases and J 6 bases; nucleotides not matched to a gene: 8. This CDR3 comprises 17 residues. The V gene's germline CDR1 is MGHDK and CDR2 SYGVNS. CDR3 sequence: CASSEGSGLAGSDTQYF. For the CDR3, the DNA is TGTGCCAGCAGTGAAGGGTCGGGACTAGCGGGATCGGATACGCAGTATTTT.